This TCR beta chain was documented in a study of OX40 agonist ivuxolimab in advanced cancers. Study background: Intravenous ivuxolimab was administered to patients every 2 weeks at 0.01 to 10 mg/kg. Aged 23 to 79 with a mean of 60 years, they were under 85% male. The study, taken as a whole, reports: At 0.1 to 3.0 mg/kg and by week 6, clonal expansion occurred in CD4+ and CD8+ blood T cells.

Systemic immunosuppression or autoimmune disease history was grounds to exclude patients. In the case of this clone: Its specificity is not known.

Some clones are missing from TCRdb's copy, which holds only in-frame ones; the method was immunoSEQ multiplex PCR. The profile shows roughly 61,000 clones, more than 80% of them singletons. Trimming removed 5 bases from V and 0 bases from J, with 9 bases in between. Per germline, CDR1 SGHTA and CDR2 FQGTGA. The CDR3 sequence is 14 residues long. V gene TRBV7-3 combines with J gene TRBJ2-3; a possible D gene is TRBD1 (5 bases). The specimen was CD4+ or CD8+ T cells sorted from blood, collected in a trial of the OX40 agonist ivuxolimab. The receptor was isolated from an adult with an advanced solid tumor such as melanoma, head and neck, liver or kidney cancer. CDR3 DNA sequence: TGTGCCAGCAGCCCGCACAGGAGCACAGATACGCAGTATTTT. This codes for CASSPHRSTDTQYF.